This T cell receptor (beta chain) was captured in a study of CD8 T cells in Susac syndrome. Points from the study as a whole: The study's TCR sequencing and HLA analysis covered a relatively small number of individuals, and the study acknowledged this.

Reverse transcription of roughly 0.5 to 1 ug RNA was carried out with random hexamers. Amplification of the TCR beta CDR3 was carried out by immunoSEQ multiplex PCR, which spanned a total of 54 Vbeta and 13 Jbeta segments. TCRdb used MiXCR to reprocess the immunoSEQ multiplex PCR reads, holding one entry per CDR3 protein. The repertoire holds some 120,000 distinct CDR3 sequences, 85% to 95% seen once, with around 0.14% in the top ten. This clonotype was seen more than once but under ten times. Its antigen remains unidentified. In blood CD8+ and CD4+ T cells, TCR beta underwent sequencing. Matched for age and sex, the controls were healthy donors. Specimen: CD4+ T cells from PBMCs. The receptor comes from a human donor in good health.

CDR3 sequence (DNA): TGTGCCAGCAGTTCCGGCCAGGTTCTCTCTGGAAACACCATATATTTT. Its protein product is CASSSGQVLSGNTIYF. The chain is built from TRBV6-2 or TRBV6-3 and TRBJ1-3, with D hard to call. V shed 4 bases and J shed 0 bases, with 13 bases lying between them. Germline V CDR1 and CDR2: MNHEY, SVGEGT. The CDR3 sequence is 16 residues long.